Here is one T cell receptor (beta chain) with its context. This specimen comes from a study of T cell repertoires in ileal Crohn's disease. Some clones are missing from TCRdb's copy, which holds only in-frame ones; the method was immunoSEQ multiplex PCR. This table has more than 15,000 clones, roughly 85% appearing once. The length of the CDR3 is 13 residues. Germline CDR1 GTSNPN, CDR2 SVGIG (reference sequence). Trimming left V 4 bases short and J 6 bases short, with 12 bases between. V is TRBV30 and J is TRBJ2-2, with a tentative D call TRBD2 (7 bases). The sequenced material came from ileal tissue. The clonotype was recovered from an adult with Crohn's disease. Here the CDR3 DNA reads TGTGCCTGGACTTTAGGGGGGGCCGGGGAGCTGTTTTTT. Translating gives CAWTLGGAGELFF.